This T cell receptor (beta chain) originates from a study of graft-versus-host responses after intestinal transplantation. The wider study: Recipients obtained multivisceral, liver-intestinal, or isolated intestinal transplants. The study gave all recipients anti-thymocyte globulin induction, then tacrolimus and steroids for 2 to 3 years. Study findings and constraints: Recipient marrow contained GvH clones, some of which appeared first in ileum or blood. Individuals carrying graft-donor T cell macrochimerism showed high graft-versus-host to host-versus-graft clonal ratios in allografts.

The length of the CDR3 is 15 residues. From germline, CDR1 is MGHDK and CDR2 SYGVNS. V lost 3 bases and J 0 bases, leaving 11 bases between the germline ends. Profiled with immunoSEQ multiplex PCR; TCRdb holds only in-frame clones, not every one. This repertoire shows about 77,000 clones, around 93% found once; its top ten account for around 0.69%. About this clone: Antigen: not known.

Specimen: PBMCs, collected 98 days after intestinal transplantation. The TCR comes from a human patient who received an intestinal transplant, so some T cells may come from the graft donor. The chain uses TRBV25-1 and TRBJ1-1; D gene uncertain. Here the CDR3 DNA reads TGTGCCAGCAGTGATCAAGCCGGGGTGAACACTGAAGCTTTCTTT. This sequence encodes CASSDQAGVNTEAFF.